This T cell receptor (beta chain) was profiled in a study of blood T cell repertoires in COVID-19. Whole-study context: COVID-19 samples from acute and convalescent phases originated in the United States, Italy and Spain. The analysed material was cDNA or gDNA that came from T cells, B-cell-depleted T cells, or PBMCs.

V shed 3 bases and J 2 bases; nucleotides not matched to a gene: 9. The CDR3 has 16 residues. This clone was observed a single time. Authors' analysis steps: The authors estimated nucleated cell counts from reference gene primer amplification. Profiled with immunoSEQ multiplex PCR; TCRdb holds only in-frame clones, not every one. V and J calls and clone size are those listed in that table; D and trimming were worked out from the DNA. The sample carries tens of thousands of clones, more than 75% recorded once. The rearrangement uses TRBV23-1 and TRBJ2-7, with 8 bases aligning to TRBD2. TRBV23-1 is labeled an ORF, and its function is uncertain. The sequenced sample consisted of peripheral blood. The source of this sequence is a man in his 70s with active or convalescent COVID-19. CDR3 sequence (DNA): TGCGCCAGCAGTCACTTAAGGACTAGCATAACCTACGAGCAGTACTTC. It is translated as CASSHLRTSITYEQYF.